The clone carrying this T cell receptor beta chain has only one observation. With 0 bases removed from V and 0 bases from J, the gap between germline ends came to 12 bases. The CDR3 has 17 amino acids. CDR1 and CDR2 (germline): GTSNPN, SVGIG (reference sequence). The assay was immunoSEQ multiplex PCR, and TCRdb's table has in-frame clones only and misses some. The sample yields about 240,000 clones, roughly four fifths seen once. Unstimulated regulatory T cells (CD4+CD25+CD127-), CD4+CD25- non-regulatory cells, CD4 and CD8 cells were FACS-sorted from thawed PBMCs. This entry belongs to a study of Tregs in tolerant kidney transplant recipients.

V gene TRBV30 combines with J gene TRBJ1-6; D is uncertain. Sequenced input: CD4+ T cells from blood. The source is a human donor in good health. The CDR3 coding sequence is TGTGCCTGGAGTGTTGTGGGTGCGGGCTCCTATAATTCACCCCTCCACTTT. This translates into CAWSVVGAGSYNSPLHF.